These 18 T cell receptor beta chains came from one sample sequenced in a study of shared clonotypes between healthy human individuals. Clones were read by immunoSEQ multiplex PCR, and TCRdb kept only the in-frame ones, dropping some. The repertoire holds around 83,000 clones, roughly three fifths seen once, with about 51% in the top ten. Sequencing was done on a sample of memory CD8+ T cells sorted from blood. Subset noted: CD45RO+ cells pooled with CCR7-negative TemRA cells. These receptors were collected from a man aged 25-45 years in good health.

This clone was observed many times. J is TRBJ2-7 and V is TRBV10-3; D is undetermined. The germline V gene encodes CDR1 ENHRY and CDR2 SYGVKD. Trimming took 7 bases from V and 4 from J, leaving 14 bases between them. This CDR3 contains 13 residues. CDR3 in DNA: TGTGCCATCACCGACTCCTGGGCGTACGAGCAGTACTTC. Translating gives CAITDSWAYEQYF.

The chain is built from TRBV12-5 and TRBJ2-5; weak D call: TRBD2 (5 bases). The CDR3 covers 15 residues. Germline V gene lookup returns CDR1 LGHNT and CDR2 FRNRAP. Trimming took off 5 bases at V and 1 base at J, with 14 bases between the two ends. In nucleotides, the CDR3 is TGTGCTAGTGGTCCGGGCACGAGGGTCCAAGAGACCCAGTACTTC. It codes for CASGPGTRVQETQYF.

The chain employs TRBV28 and TRBJ2-7; no clear D gene. The CDR3 sequence is 13 residues long. The germline gives CDR1 MDHEN, CDR2 SYDVKM. V dropped 3 bases and J dropped 7 bases, with 13 bases sitting between them. The CDR3 loop is CASSFLANLEQYF. The CDR3 nucleotides are TGTGCCAGCAGTTTTCTGGCAAATCTAGAGCAGTACTTC.

This clone appeared many times. The V call is TRBV6-4, the J call TRBJ2-2; TRBD2 agrees at 9 bases. V was pared by 5 bases and J by 1 base, with 2 bases of the junction left unmatched. CDR1 and CDR2 from the germline V gene are MRHNA and SNTAGT. The CDR3 totals 15 residues. CDR3 DNA sequence: TGTGCCAGCAGTCAACTAGCGGGGAACACCGGGGAGCTGTTTTTT. Protein product: CASSQLAGNTGELFF.

The sample holds a few counts of this clone. The chain couples TRBV7-8 to TRBJ2-3; D remains unclear. The CDR3 is made up of 15 amino acids. Germline V lookup: CDR1 SGHVS, CDR2 FQNEAQ. The V end was cut by 0 bases, the J end by 5 bases, with 12 bases between. CDR3 in amino acids: CASSLANGALDTQYF. The CDR3 nucleotides are TGTGCCAGCAGCTTAGCGAACGGTGCTCTAGATACGCAGTATTTT. The entire variable domain, with the rest obtained from reference TRBV7-8 and TRBJ2-3, is as follows: GAGVSQSPRYKVAKRGQDVALRCDPISGHVSLFWYQQALGQGPEFLTYFQNEAQLDKSGLPSDRFFAERPEGSVSTLKIQRTQQEDSAVYLCASSLANGALDTQYFGPGTRLTVL.

The chain has TRBV28 and TRBJ2-3; no clear D gene. The CDR3 contains 13 residues. Germline CDR1 is MDHEN and CDR2 is SYDVKM. Trimming shortened V by 2 bases and J by 6 bases, and 9 bases separated the two germline ends. CDR3 loop: CASSLANPDTQYF. CDR3 nucleotides: TGTGCCAGCAGTTTAGCGAATCCGGATACGCAGTATTTT.

The chain couples TRBV11-2 to TRBJ1-2; 10 bases are shared with TRBD1. With 1 base clipped from V and 3 bases from J, the junction kept 5 bases outside the gene matches. The CDR3 is 16 residues long. Germline CDR1 reads SGHAT; CDR2 reads FQNNGV. The CDR3 region is CASSLVQDRGDYGYTF. Here the CDR3 DNA reads TGTGCCAGCAGCTTAGTGCAGGACAGGGGGGACTATGGCTACACCTTC.

The rearrangement joins TRBV29-1 to TRBJ2-3; no clear D. This CDR3 region has 16 residues. The germline CDR1 and CDR2 sequences are SQVTM and ANQGSEA. The germline V and J ends were trimmed by 1 base and 5 bases, with 19 bases remaining between them. This CDR3 reads CSVEGLLKLPEDTQYF. The CDR3, as DNA: TGCAGCGTTGAAGGCCTACTAAAACTACCGGAAGATACGCAGTATTTT.

This clone was counted only a few times. The chain uses TRBV19 and TRBJ1-5; possible D gene TRBD1, 5 bases. Trimming removed 3 bases from V and 0 bases from J, with 12 bases in between. The CDR3 has 16 residues. Germline V gives CDR1 LNHDA, CDR2 SQIVND (reference sequence). The DNA for the CDR3 is TGTGCCAGTAGTATGAGTGGAGGGGTTAGCAATCAGCCCCAGCATTTT. Encoded protein: CASSMSGGVSNQPQHF.

The chain employs TRBV28 and TRBJ2-7, with 8 bases aligning to TRBD2. V gave up 5 bases and J gave up 0 bases; unmatched junction bases: 6. Per the germline V gene, CDR1 is MDHEN and CDR2 is SYDVKM. CDR3 size: 15 residues. The chain's CDR3 is CASSGGLAGSYEQYF. The CDR3 DNA follows: TGTGCCAGCAGTGGGGGGCTAGCGGGCTCCTACGAGCAGTACTTC.

This clone was detected a few times. V is TRBV2 and J is TRBJ2-1, with a weak D call TRBD1 (6 bases). CDR3 length: 16 amino acids. Germline values: CDR1 SNHLY, CDR2 FYNNEI. V lost 2 bases to trimming and J lost 7 bases, with 18 bases between them. CDR3 sequence (DNA): TGTGCCAGCAGTGAAACCCGGGACAAGACTCGGAATGAGCAGTTCTTC. Its protein is CASSETRDKTRNEQFF.

The genes are TRBV5-1 and TRBJ2-7, with 9 bases fitting TRBD1. The J segment lost 0 bases and the V segment lost 5 bases, leaving 6 bases of the junction unmatched. The CDR3 spans 15 residues. Germline assignment: CDR1 SGHRS and CDR2 YFSETQ. The CDR3 region has the DNA TGCGCCAGCAGGCCTGGGACAGGGAACTCCTACGAGCAGTACTTC. Translating it yields CASRPGTGNSYEQYF.

The V gene is TRBV6-1, the J gene TRBJ1-4; a possible D gene is TRBD1 (5 bases). V was trimmed by 7 bases and J by 0 bases, leaving 9 bases between them. This CDR3 has 14 residues. CDR1 and CDR2 (germline): MNHNS, SASEGT. This chain's CDR3 is CASKGIATNEKLFF. Written as DNA, the CDR3 is TGTGCCAGCAAGGGGATCGCAACTAATGAAAAACTGTTTTTT.

This clone was counted ten times or more. The rearrangement uses TRBV11-2 and TRBJ2-1, with TRBD1 as a possible D gene (5 bases). From germline, CDR1 is SGHAT and CDR2 FQNNGV. Trimming removed 4 bases from V and 6 bases from J, with 19 bases in between. CDR3 length: 16 residues. DNA of the CDR3: TGTGCCAGCAGCTCACCAGAGCTAGTTAGGGGCAATGAGCAGTTCTTC. This gives the protein CASSSPELVRGNEQFF.

The rearrangement uses TRBV6-1 and TRBJ1-2; D ambiguous. Trimming cost V 6 bases and J 2 bases, with 7 bases left between them. Germline CDR1 reads MNHNS; CDR2 reads SASEGT. The CDR3 extends over 12 amino acids. CDR3 sequence (DNA): TGTGCCAGCAGGTTTATAAACTATGGCTACACCTTC. Its protein product is CASRFINYGYTF.

This rearrangement joins TRBV25-1 to TRBJ2-1; D gene unclear. Germline-derived CDR1 and CDR2 are MGHDK and SYGVNS. This CDR3 is 14 amino acids long. V lost 3 bases and J 6 bases, leaving 12 bases between the germline ends. The CDR3 protein is CASSDSTTGNEQFF. The CDR3 nucleotides are TGTGCCAGCAGTGACAGTACGACTGGCAATGAGCAGTTCTTC.

The chain carries TRBV28 and TRBJ2-7, with a weak D call TRBD1 (5 bases). This CDR3 has 14 residues. CDR1 is MDHEN, CDR2 SYDVKM, per germline. V lost 2 bases, J lost 5 bases, and 13 bases lay in between. This chain's CDR3 is CASSLNQGNHEQYF. CDR3 coding DNA: TGTGCCAGCAGTTTAAATCAGGGTAACCACGAGCAGTACTTC.

The chain couples TRBV7-9 to TRBJ1-2; D is perhaps TRBD1 (6 bases). The CDR3 totals 11 residues. Between the trimmed V and J ends, which lost 10 bases and 8 bases, there was a span of 14 bases. The germline CDR1 and CDR2 sequences are SEHNR and FQNEAQ (reference sequence). CDR3 DNA: TGTGCCAACTCCAGGGGCGGCGGCTACACCTTC. The encoded protein is CANSRGGGYTF.